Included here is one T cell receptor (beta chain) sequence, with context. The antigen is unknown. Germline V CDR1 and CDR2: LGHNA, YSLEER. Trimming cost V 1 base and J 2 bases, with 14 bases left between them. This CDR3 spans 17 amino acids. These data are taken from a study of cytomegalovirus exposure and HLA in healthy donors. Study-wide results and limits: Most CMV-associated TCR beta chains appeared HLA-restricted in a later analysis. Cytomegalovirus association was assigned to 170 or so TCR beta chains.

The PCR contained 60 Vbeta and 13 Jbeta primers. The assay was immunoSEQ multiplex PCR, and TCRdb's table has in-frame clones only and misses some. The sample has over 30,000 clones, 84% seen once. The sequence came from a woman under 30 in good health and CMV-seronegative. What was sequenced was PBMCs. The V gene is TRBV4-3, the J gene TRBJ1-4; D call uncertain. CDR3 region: CASSQGKETRTNEKLFF. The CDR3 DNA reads TGCGCCAGCAGCCAAGGAAAAGAGACACGGACTAATGAAAAACTGTTTTTT.